Each of the 28 T cell receptor beta chains below was sequenced from the same sample in a study of CD8+CD57+ T cells in acquired aplastic anemia. Profiling that covered TCR beta VDJ and CDR3 relied on genomic DNA as its template. TCRdb re-derived calls from the reads in MiXCR, one entry per CDR3 protein. The sample has about 120,000 distinct CDR3 sequences; under 60% are singletons. Selection for sequencing was limited to patients who had shown CD8+CD57+ cell expansion by flow cytometry. Sequencing used sorted CD4+, CD8+, or CD8+CD57+ T cells (not recorded which) from PBMCs. Receptor source: a human donor with aplastic anemia.

The chain is built from TRBV9 and TRBJ1-1, with 7 bases aligning to TRBD1. CDR1 and CDR2 from the germline V gene are SGDLS and YYNGEE. The V and J ends lost 6 bases and 5 bases, in that order; junction bases with no gene match: 16. The CDR3 has 16 amino acids. CDR3 region: CASNSGGRGRGTEAFF. Here the CDR3 DNA reads TGTGCCAGCAACAGCGGGGGAAGGGGGCGAGGAACTGAAGCTTTCTTT.

Many counts were recorded for this clonotype. One junction end disagrees with the germline gene, perhaps due to a read error. The chain carries TRBV20-1 and TRBJ2-1; 9 bases agree with TRBD2. Per germline, CDR1 DFQATT and CDR2 SNEGSKA (reference sequence). This CDR3 comprises 16 residues. The CDR3: CSARDRLAGTYNEQFF. CDR3 nucleotide sequence: TGCAGTGCTAGAGATCGTCTAGCGGGAACCTACAATGAGCAATTCTTC.

This chain connects TRBV24-1 to TRBJ1-5; the D is unclear. The CDR3 loop spans 14 amino acids. Trimming took 0 bases from V and 7 from J, leaving 9 bases between them. The germline gives CDR1 KGHDR, CDR2 SFDVKD. The CDR3 is CATSDLSSWQPQHF. CDR3 nucleotide sequence: TGTGCCACCAGTGATTTGTCCAGTTGGCAGCCCCAGCATTTT.

This clonotype was seen repeatedly, ten times or more. The chain is built from TRBV4-1 and TRBJ2-1; D gene unclear. CDR1 and CDR2 from the germline V gene are MGHRA and YSYEKL. Trimming stripped 3 bases from V and 9 bases from J, with 12 bases between. This CDR3 is built from 13 residues. CDR3 sequence (DNA): TGCGCCAGCAGCCATCCCAGAAGGACTGAGCAGTTCTTC. This encodes CASSHPRRTEQFF.

The rearrangement joins TRBV2 to TRBJ2-5; D unresolved. CDR3 length equals 12 residues. Germline V gives CDR1 SNHLY, CDR2 FYNNEI. V lost 6 bases, J lost 5 bases, and 10 bases lay in between. The CDR3 loop reads CASSFGLETQYF. CDR3 sequence (DNA): TGTGCCAGCAGCTTTGGGTTGGAGACCCAGTACTTC.

This clonotype was picked up many times. The chain combines TRBV27 with TRBJ2-7; a weak D match, TRBD2 (5 bases). V shed 2 bases and J shed 3 bases, with 8 bases lying between them. Germline assignment: CDR1 MNHEY and CDR2 SMNVEV (reference sequence). There are 13 residues in the CDR3. The CDR3, as DNA: TGTGCCAGCAGTTTAGAACGGGGCTACGAGCAGTACTTC. It yields the protein CASSLERGYEQYF.

The rearrangement links TRBV20-1 to TRBJ1-5; perhaps TRBD1 as D (6 bases). Germline V lookup: CDR1 DFQATT, CDR2 SNEGSKA (reference sequence). This CDR3 has 14 residues. The V end lost 2 bases, the J end lost 5 bases, and 13 bases lay between the germline ends. CDR3 loop: CSARKRGQDQPQHF. The CDR3 nucleotides are TGCAGTGCTAGAAAGCGGGGGCAGGATCAGCCCCAGCATTTT.

This clonotype was detected a few times. The V call is TRBV24-1, the J call TRBJ2-1; TRBD2 aligns across 15 bases. This CDR3 contains 16 residues. CDR1 is KGHDR, CDR2 SFDVKD, per germline. Trimming removed 4 bases from V and 7 bases from J; junction bases left unmatched: 4. DNA for the CDR3: TGTGCCACCAGTGACGTTGGACTAGCGGGGGGGAATGAGCAGTTCTTC. It is translated as CATSDVGLAGGNEQFF.

The V and J genes are TRBV7-9 and TRBJ2-1, with 9 positions matching TRBD2. V trimming: 4 bases; J trimming: 5 bases; junction bases outside the gene matches: 9. The CDR3 covers 16 residues. Germline assignment: CDR1 SEHNR and CDR2 FQNEAQ (reference sequence). CDR3 protein: CASSSSGGRANNEQFF. As DNA, the CDR3 is TGTGCCAGCAGCTCAAGCGGCGGGAGGGCTAACAATGAGCAGTTCTTC.

The gene calls are TRBV19 and TRBJ1-2; possible D gene TRBD1, 5 bases. This CDR3 comprises 13 residues. Trimming removed 4 bases at V and 6 bases at J, with 12 bases between. The germline gives CDR1 LNHDA, CDR2 SQIVND (reference sequence). CDR3 in amino acids: CASSKQVGNGYTF. CDR3 nucleotide sequence: TGTGCCAGTAGTAAACAGGTGGGAAATGGCTACACCTTC.

J is TRBJ1-1 and V is TRBV12-5; D unclear. The CDR3 spans 13 residues. V was cut by 1 base and J by 6 bases, with 9 bases left in between. Germline V CDR1 and CDR2: LGHNT, FRNRAP. The CDR3 loop reads CASGLAGRPEAFF. In DNA, the CDR3 is TGTGCTAGTGGTTTGGCAGGTCGGCCTGAAGCTTTCTTT.

The table lists this clonotype with a few counts. One junction end disagrees with the germline gene, perhaps due to a read error. The CDR3 DNA sequence: TGTGCCACCAGCGGAGATAGCGGGAGGGCCACCGGGGAGCTGTTTTTT. This codes for CATSGDSGRATGELFF. This rearrangement joins TRBV15 to TRBJ2-2, with 11 nucleotides matching TRBD2. The length of the CDR3 is 16 residues. Germline lookup yields CDR1 LNHNV and CDR2 YYDKDF (reference sequence). Together with reference TRBV15 and TRBJ2-2, the CDR3 gives the full variable domain: DAMVIQNPRYQVTQFGKPVTLSCSQTLNHNVMYWYQQKSSQAPKLLFHYYDKDFNNEADTPDNFQSRRPNTSFCFLDIRSPGLGDTAMYLCATSGDSGRATGELFFGEGSRLTVL.

This rearrangement joins TRBV15 to TRBJ2-7, with a possible D match to TRBD1 (6 bases). CDR1 and CDR2 (germline): LNHNV, YYDKDF (reference sequence). V lost 5 bases, J lost 3 bases, and 14 bases lay in between. CDR3 length: 14 amino acids. Written as DNA, the CDR3 is TGTGCCACCAGCGCTAGGGACAAATACTACGAGCAGTACTTC. It yields the protein CATSARDKYYEQYF.

The rearrangement links TRBV20-1 to TRBJ2-5; 8 bases line up with TRBD2. The CDR3 spans 14 residues. The junction had 8 bases not matched to a gene; V was cut back by 3 bases and J by 5 bases. The germline V gene has CDR1 DFQATT and CDR2 SNEGSKA (reference sequence). The DNA for the CDR3 is TGCAGTGCTAGGCTAGCGGGTGAATGGGAGACCCAGTACTTC. Translating gives CSARLAGEWETQYF.

This rearrangement joins TRBV10-3 to TRBJ2-7; a weak D match, TRBD1 (6 bases). The V gene's germline CDR1 is ENHRY and CDR2 SYGVKD. This CDR3 region has 13 residues. The germline V and J ends were trimmed by 4 bases and 0 bases, with 7 bases remaining between them. CDR3 in DNA: TGTGCCATCAGTGGGACAGCCTCCTACGAGCAGTACTTC. Its translation is CAISGTASYEQYF.

The chain recombines TRBV15 with TRBJ2-7, with 11 positions matching TRBD2. V trimming: 1 base; J trimming: 6 bases; junction bases outside the gene matches: 5. The CDR3 sequence is 15 residues long. Germline V lookup: CDR1 LNHNV, CDR2 YYDKDF (reference sequence). CDR3 region: CATSRVAGGTGEQYF. In DNA form, the CDR3 reads TGTGCCACCAGCAGAGTAGCGGGAGGGACGGGCGAGCAGTACTTC.

In its sample, this clonotype was seen a few times. The rearrangement joins TRBV2 to TRBJ2-5; possibly TRBD1 or TRBD2 for D (6 bases each). The CDR3 is made up of 14 amino acids. Germline CDR1 reads SNHLY; CDR2 reads FYNNEI. The V and J ends lost 5 bases and 5 bases respectively, with 15 bases between them. CDR3 residues: CASSLSGGRETQYF. CDR3 bases: TGTGCCAGCAGTTTAAGTGGGGGGCGGGAGACCCAGTACTTC. The whole variable domain, remainder taken from reference TRBV2 and TRBJ2-5, is EPEVTQTPSHQVTQMGQEVILRCVPISNHLYFYWYRQILGQKVEFLVSFYNNEISEKSEIFDDQFSVERPDGSNFTLKIRSTKLEDSAMYFCASSLSGGRETQYFGPGTRLLVL.

The V and J genes are TRBV5-4 and TRBJ2-5, with D possibly being TRBD2 (7 bases). V dropped 4 bases and J dropped 5 bases, with 15 bases sitting between them. This CDR3 is built from 14 residues. CDR1 and CDR2 (germline): SGHNT, YYREEE (reference sequence). CDR3 amino acids: CASSTAGAGETQYF. The CDR3 DNA reads as TGTGCCAGCAGCACCGCGGGGGCCGGGGAGACCCAGTACTTC.

This clonotype was detected only once. The gene calls are TRBV26 and TRBJ1-2; the table's D call, TRBD1, was not checked against the DNA. TRBV26 is designated a pseudogene. This CDR3 is built from 13 residues. CDR3 amino acids: CASSSDREYGYTF. In DNA form, the CDR3 reads TGTGCCAGCAGTTCGGACAGGGAATATGGCTACACCTTC.

V is TRBV29-1 and J is TRBJ1-2; 7 nucleotides agree with TRBD1. Germline V gene sequence: CDR1 SQVTM, CDR2 ANQGSEA. The CDR3 totals 14 residues. V shed 1 base and J 3 bases; nucleotides not matched to a gene: 5. The CDR3 is CSVEGRTGDYGYTF. As DNA, the CDR3 is TGCAGCGTTGAAGGTCGCACAGGGGACTATGGCTACACCTTC.

This clonotype was observed many times. At one boundary the junction diverges from the germline segment, which might be a read error. V gene TRBV2 combines with J gene TRBJ1-5, with 8 bases fitting TRBD1. Germline CDR1 SNHLY, CDR2 FYNNEI. This CDR3 has 13 amino acids. This CDR3 reads CTSRPTGEEPQHF. The CDR3 DNA reads TGTACCAGCAGGCCGACAGGGGAAGAGCCCCAGCATTTT.

In its sample, this clonotype was seen a few times. V gene TRBV27 combines with J gene TRBJ1-5; D is ambiguous. This CDR3 is built from 15 residues. V was pared by 8 bases and J by 0 bases, with 14 bases between. Germline lookup yields CDR1 MNHEY and CDR2 SMNVEV (reference sequence). The CDR3 nucleotides read TGTGCCAGCTCGACCCAGCGATATAGCAATCAGCCCCAGCATTTT. Its protein is CASSTQRYSNQPQHF.

This clonotype is labeled medium-sized. The gene calls are TRBV15 and TRBJ2-6, with D perhaps TRBD2 (5 bases). V shed 0 bases and J shed 3 bases, with 9 bases lying between them. This CDR3 contains 16 residues. Germline CDR1 is LNHNV and CDR2 is YYDKDF (reference sequence). CDR3 loop: CATSREGGFGANVLTF. The CDR3 DNA reads TGTGCCACCAGCAGAGAGGGCGGGTTTGGGGCCAACGTCCTGACTTTC.

The V and J genes are TRBV2 and TRBJ1-3, with D unclear. CDR3 length: 15 residues. V was shortened by 2 bases and J by 0 bases, with 8 bases between the two germline ends. Germline V CDR1 and CDR2: SNHLY, FYNNEI. In nucleotides, the CDR3 is TGTGCCAGCAGTGAACGGCACAGCTCTGGAAACACCATATATTTT. Protein: CASSERHSSGNTIYF.

The chain recombines TRBV9 with TRBJ2-2, with D perhaps given as TRBD1 or TRBD2 (5 bases each). Trimming took off 3 bases at V and 3 bases at J, with 12 bases between the two ends. Germline loops: CDR1 SGDLS, CDR2 YYNGEE. This CDR3 is built from 15 residues. This CDR3 reads CASSAWDGDTGELFF. The DNA of the CDR3 is TGTGCCAGCAGCGCTTGGGACGGTGACACCGGGGAGCTGTTTTTT.

This clonotype is large. In DNA form, the CDR3 reads TGTGCCGGATCTAGCCTGACAGGACTTTACACTGAAGCTTTCTTT. It yields the protein CAGSSLTGLYTEAFF. V usage is TRBV7-9 and J usage is TRBJ1-1, with a weak D call TRBD1 (6 bases). V lost 11 bases and J 3 bases, leaving 22 bases between the germline ends. The CDR3 totals 15 residues. Germline loops: CDR1 SEHNR, CDR2 FQNEAQ (reference sequence).

Ten or more counts support this clonotype. V is TRBV4-3 and J is TRBJ2-7; 7 bases are a match to TRBD2. The germline V gene encodes CDR1 LGHNA and CDR2 YSLEER. Unmatched junction bases numbered 8, after V lost 1 base and J lost 2 bases. The CDR3 covers 16 residues. CDR3 protein: CASSQASTSAAYEQYF. In DNA, the CDR3 is TGCGCCAGCAGCCAAGCCTCCACTAGCGCAGCCTACGAGCAGTACTTC.

The rearrangement uses TRBV10-3 and TRBJ2-1; 8 bases fit TRBD2. Germline lookup yields CDR1 ENHRY and CDR2 SYGVKD. V lost 4 bases to trimming and J lost 8 bases; unmatched junction nucleotides: 7. The CDR3 spans 14 residues. The CDR3 is CAISGGTSGDEQFF. CDR3 nucleotides: TGTGCCATCAGTGGCGGGACTAGTGGCGATGAGCAGTTCTTC.